A single sample is the source of the 3 T cell receptor beta chains below, sequenced in a study of glioma-infiltrating T cells (TCRdb year 2016). Sequenced on an Illumina MiSeq. The iRepertoire nested amplicon-rescue multiplex PCR (arm-PCR) platform was used to amplify TCR alpha and beta CDR3 regions from RNA. TCRdb itself trimmed the public reads at Q25 with fastp, ran MiXCR and retained productive beta chains. Each record represents a unique CDR3 protein, reported with the most common genes and DNA among its rows. The sample includes more than 95,000 distinct CDR3 sequences, with around 28% observed a single time. The top ten clones comprise around 40% of the sample. Sequencing was performed on glioma tissue, nonneoplastic brain tissue, or PBMCs (not recorded which). The receptors were gathered from a human donor with low-grade glioma or glioblastoma, undergoing nonglioma brain surgery, or in good health (not recorded which).

This clonotype turned up a few times. This chain uses TRBV20-1 with TRBJ2-7; the match to TRBD1 covers 8 bases. CDR3 length: 14 residues. CDR1 DFQATT and CDR2 SNEGSKA come from the germline V gene (reference sequence). With 3 bases clipped from V and 9 bases from J, the junction kept 13 bases outside the gene matches. The CDR3 reads CSASKIGQGARQYF. In DNA form, the CDR3 reads TGCAGTGCTAGCAAGATAGGACAGGGAGCGAGGCAGTACTTC.

This clonotype was counted many times. CDR3 region: CASMILELYSNQPQHF. The CDR3 DNA sequence: TGTGCCAGCATGATACTAGAACTCTATAGCAATCAGCCCCAGCATTTT. The rearrangement links TRBV6-1 to TRBJ1-5, with D unclear. The germline V gene encodes CDR1 MNHNS and CDR2 SASEGT. Trimming took off 7 bases at V and 0 bases at J, with 16 bases between the two ends. The CDR3 length is 16 residues.

With respect to this clonotype: One base away lies a much larger clone, so this may be a sequencing read error. V usage is TRBV20-1 and J usage is TRBJ1-2; D is unresolved. The CDR3 totals 12 residues. Germline V gives CDR1 DFQATT, CDR2 SNEGSKA (reference sequence). DNA of the CDR3: TGCAGTTCTAGAGAAGGGAACTATGGCTACACCTTC. Residues: CSSREGNYGYTF.